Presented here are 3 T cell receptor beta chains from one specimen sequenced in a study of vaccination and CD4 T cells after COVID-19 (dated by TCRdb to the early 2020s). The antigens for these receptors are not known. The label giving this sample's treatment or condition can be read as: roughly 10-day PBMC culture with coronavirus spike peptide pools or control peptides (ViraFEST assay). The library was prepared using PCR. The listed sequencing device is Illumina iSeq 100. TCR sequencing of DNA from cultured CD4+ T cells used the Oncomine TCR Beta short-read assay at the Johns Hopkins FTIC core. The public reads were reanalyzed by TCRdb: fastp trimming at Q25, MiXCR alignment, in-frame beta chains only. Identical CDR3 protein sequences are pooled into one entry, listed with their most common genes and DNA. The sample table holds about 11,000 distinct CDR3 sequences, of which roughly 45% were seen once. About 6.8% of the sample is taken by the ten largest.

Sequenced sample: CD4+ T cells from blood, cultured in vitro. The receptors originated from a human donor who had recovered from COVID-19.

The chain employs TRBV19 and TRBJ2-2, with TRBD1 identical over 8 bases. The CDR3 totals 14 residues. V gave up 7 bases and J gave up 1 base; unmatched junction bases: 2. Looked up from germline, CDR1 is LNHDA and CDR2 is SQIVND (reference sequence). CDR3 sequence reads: CASTGTGNTGELFF. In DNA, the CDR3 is TGTGCCAGTACTGGGACAGGGAACACCGGGGAGCTGTTTTTT.

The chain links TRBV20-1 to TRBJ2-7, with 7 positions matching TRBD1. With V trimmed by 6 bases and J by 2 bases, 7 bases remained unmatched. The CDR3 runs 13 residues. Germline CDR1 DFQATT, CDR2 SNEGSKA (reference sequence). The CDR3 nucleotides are TGCAGTGCCGTGGACAGGACCACCTACGAGCAGTACTTC. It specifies CSAVDRTTYEQYF.

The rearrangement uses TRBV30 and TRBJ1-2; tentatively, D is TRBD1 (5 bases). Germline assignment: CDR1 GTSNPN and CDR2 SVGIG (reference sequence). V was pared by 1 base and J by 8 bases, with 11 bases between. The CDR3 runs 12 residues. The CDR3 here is CAWSAGVGGYTF. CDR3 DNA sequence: TGTGCCTGGAGTGCGGGGGTCGGGGGCTACACCTTC.